A selection of T cell receptor beta chains follows, all from one sample in a study of T cell responses to AZD1222 COVID-19 vaccine. TCRdb keeps only in-frame clones here, not all; method: immunoSEQ multiplex PCR. This table holds roughly 140,000 clones, approximately 92% found once. Sequenced here: peripheral blood, sampled 28 days after the second AZD1222 dose. These receptors all stem from an adult who received the AZD1222 COVID-19 vaccine. Each CDR3 is given with its conserved first and last residue. Fields, in order: V gene, D gene, J gene, clone size, CDR3 protein, CDR3 DNA. The D gene is left open where the match is weak. Not every row has a clone size; where given, it reads once, few, many or a size class.

TRBV11-3	TRBD2	TRBJ2-7	.	CASSSKLAGAAYEQYF	TGTGCCAGCAGCTCCAAACTAGCGGGGGCTGCCTACGAGCAGTACTTC
TRBV18	TRBD1	TRBJ2-5	.	CASSPGQGETQYF	TGTGCCAGCTCACCAGGACAGGGAGAGACCCAGTACTTC
TRBV28	TRBD1	TRBJ1-5	.	CASSLGQGSQPQHF	TGTGCCAGCAGCCTTGGACAGGGAAGTCAACCCCAGCATTTT
TRBV15	TRBD1	TRBJ2-5	.	CATSRVGQPQETQYF	TGTGCCACCAGCAGAGTGGGACAGCCCCAAGAGACCCAGTACTTC
TRBV27	TRBD2	TRBJ2-1	once	CASSLGLAKYNEQFF	TGTGCCAGCAGTTTGGGACTAGCTAAATACAATGAGCAGTTCTTC
TRBV28	TRBD1	TRBJ1-4	.	CASSQTGASEKLFF	TGTGCCAGCAGTCAGACAGGGGCTAGCGAAAAACTGTTTTTT
TRBV29-1	TRBD1	TRBJ1-1	.	CSAQQGADTEAFF	TGCAGCGCCCAACAGGGGGCAGACACTGAAGCTTTCTTT
TRBV2	TRBD1	TRBJ1-5	.	CASKERTGSNQPQHF	TGTGCCAGCAAGGAAAGGACAGGGTCAAATCAGCCCCAGCATTTT
TRBV5-1	TRBD1	TRBJ2-7	.	CASSFGQASYEQYF	TGCGCCAGCAGCTTCGGACAGGCATCCTACGAGCAGTACTTC
TRBV6-5	TRBD2	TRBJ2-5	.	CASRPTSGKETQYF	TGTGCCAGCAGGCCGACTAGCGGGAAAGAGACCCAGTACTTC
TRBV7-3	TRBD2	TRBJ2-3	.	CASRGTNFPDTQYF	TGTGCCAGCAGGGGGACTAATTTCCCAGATACGCAGTATTTT
TRBV3-1/TRBV3-2	.	TRBJ1-2	.	CASSQQNYGYTF	TGTGCCAGCAGCCAGCAGAACTATGGCTACACCTTC
TRBV5-1	.	TRBJ2-5	.	CASSSPGMETQYF	TGCGCCAGCAGCAGCCCAGGGATGGAGACCCAGTACTTC
TRBV24-1	.	TRBJ2-1	.	CATSDPISPSAHGRNEQFF	TGTGCCACCAGTGACCCGATTTCCCCTAGCGCCCACGGGAGAAATGAGCAGTTCTTC
TRBV5-1	TRBD1	TRBJ1-5	.	CASSLVTGRNQPQHF	TGCGCCAGCAGCTTGGTGACAGGGAGGAATCAGCCCCAGCATTTT
TRBV27	TRBD1	TRBJ1-5	.	CASSRQGQGNQPQHF	TGTGCCAGCAGTAGACAGGGACAGGGAAATCAGCCCCAGCATTTT
TRBV5-1	TRBD1	TRBJ2-6	.	CASSLGQGASSGANVLTF	TGCGCCAGCAGCTTAGGACAGGGGGCTTCCTCTGGGGCCAACGTCCTGACTTTC
TRBV6-9	.	TRBJ1-2	.	CASSPGETGYTF	TGTGCCAGCAGTCCCGGTGAGACCGGCTACACCTTC
TRBV12-5	.	TRBJ2-1	.	CASGGGEWYNEQFF	TGTGCTAGTGGGGGGGGAGAGTGGTACAATGAGCAGTTCTTC
TRBV6-6	.	TRBJ1-3	.	CATYRTALSGNTIYF	TGTGCAACCTATCGGACAGCGCTCTCTGGAAACACCATATATTTT
TRBV7-9	.	TRBJ1-1	few	CASSFLAEAFF	TGTGCCAGCAGCTTTTTGGCTGAAGCTTTCTTT
TRBV2	TRBD2	TRBJ2-1	.	CASSESGSVPHQFF	TGTGCCAGCAGTGAGAGCGGGAGTGTCCCCCACCAGTTCTTC
TRBV6-5	.	TRBJ2-7	.	CASSYGGIGPTYEQYF	TGTGCCAGCAGTTACGGTGGGATCGGGCCTACCTACGAGCAGTACTTC
TRBV5-1	TRBD1	TRBJ1-4	.	CASSFTGTGDEKLFF	TGCGCCAGCAGCTTTACCGGGACAGGGGATGAAAAACTGTTTTTT
TRBV3-1/TRBV3-2	TRBD1	TRBJ1-5	.	CASSLGTGRQPQHF	TGTGCCAGCAGCCTGGGGACAGGGCGTCAGCCCCAGCATTTT
TRBV11-3	TRBD1	TRBJ1-1	.	CASSLEAGGVNTEAFF	TGTGCCAGCAGCTTAGAGGCAGGGGGCGTGAACACTGAAGCTTTCTTT
TRBV9	.	TRBJ2-3	.	CASSAERRANADTQYF	TGTGCCAGCAGCGCGGAGAGGAGGGCGAACGCAGATACGCAGTATTTT
TRBV7-9	TRBD1	TRBJ1-6	.	CASSSSDRENSPLHF	TGTGCCAGCAGCTCTTCGGACAGGGAGAATTCACCCCTCCACTTT
TRBV24-1	TRBD2	TRBJ2-2	.	CATTISGRWTGELFF	TGTGCCACGACGATTAGCGGGAGGTGGACCGGGGAGCTGTTTTTT
TRBV5-5	.	TRBJ1-2	.	CASSGGGPWGYTF	TGTGCCAGCAGCGGGGGCGGGCCCTGGGGCTACACCTTC
TRBV3-1/TRBV3-2	.	TRBJ1-1	.	CASSQDWTEAFF	TGTGCCAGCAGCCAAGATTGGACTGAAGCTTTCTTT
TRBV28	.	TRBJ1-1	.	CASGSSMNTEAFF	TGTGCCAGCGGGTCCAGCATGAACACTGAAGCTTTCTTT
TRBV15	.	TRBJ2-7	.	CATSRDLGESYEQYF	TGTGCCACCAGCAGAGATCTGGGGGAATCCTACGAGCAGTACTTC
TRBV6-5	.	TRBJ1-5	.	CASIGPGPTDQPQHF	TGTGCCAGCATCGGCCCGGGACCGACGGATCAGCCCCAGCATTTT
TRBV10-1	TRBD1	TRBJ1-1	.	CASSAGTGPEAFF	TGCGCCAGCAGCGCCGGGACAGGGCCTGAAGCTTTCTTT